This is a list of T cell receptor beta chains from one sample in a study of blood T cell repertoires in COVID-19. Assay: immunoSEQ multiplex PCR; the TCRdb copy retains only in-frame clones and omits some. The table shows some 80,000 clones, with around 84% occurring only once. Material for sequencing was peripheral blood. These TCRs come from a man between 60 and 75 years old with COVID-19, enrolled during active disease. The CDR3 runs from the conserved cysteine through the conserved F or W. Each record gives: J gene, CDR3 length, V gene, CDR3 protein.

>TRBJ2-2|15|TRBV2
CASRPGQGGYGELFF
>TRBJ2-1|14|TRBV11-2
CASSFRTIYNEQFF
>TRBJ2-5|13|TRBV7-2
CASSFSLAETQYF
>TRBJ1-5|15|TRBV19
CASSIEPDWNQPQHF
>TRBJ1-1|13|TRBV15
CATSSREGTEAFF
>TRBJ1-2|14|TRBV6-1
CASSEATGNYGYTF
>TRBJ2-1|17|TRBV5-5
CASSLSSAGGSYNEQFF
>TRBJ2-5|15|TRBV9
CASSVGLAAQETQYF
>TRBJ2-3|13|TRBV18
CASFQGGTDTQYF
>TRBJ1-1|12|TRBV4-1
CASRPGSGEAFF
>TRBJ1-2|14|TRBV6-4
CASSRDRGNYGYTF
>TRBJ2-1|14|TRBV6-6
CATAGTSVQNEQFF
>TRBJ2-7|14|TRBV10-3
CAIRGQANSYEQYF
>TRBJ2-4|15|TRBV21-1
CASDLRGGILDIQYF
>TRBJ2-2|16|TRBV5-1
CASSLGTGGSTGELFF
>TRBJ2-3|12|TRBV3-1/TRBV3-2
CASSPQTDTQYF
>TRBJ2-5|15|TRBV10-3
CAISESIGVQETQYF
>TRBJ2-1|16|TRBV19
CASRPRGTGTLGEQFF
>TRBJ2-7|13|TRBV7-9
CASSLAAGGEQYF
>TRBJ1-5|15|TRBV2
CASSEFPQGGQPQHF
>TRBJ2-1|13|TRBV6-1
CASSEGGWEGRFF
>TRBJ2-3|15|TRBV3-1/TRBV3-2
CASSDDRVGADTQYF
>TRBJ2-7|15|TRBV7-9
CASSLEAGYPSEQYF
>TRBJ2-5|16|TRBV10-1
CASSESVLAGVKTQYF
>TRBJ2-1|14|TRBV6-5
CASSSGGFASEQFF
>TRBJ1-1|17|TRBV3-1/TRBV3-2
CASSQDSSGLRNTEAFF
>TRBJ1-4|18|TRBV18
CASSPQQSLRLTNEKLFF
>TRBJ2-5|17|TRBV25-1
CASSESTRRDRVETQYF
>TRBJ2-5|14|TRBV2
CASNVRGSGETQYF
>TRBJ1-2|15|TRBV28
CASSSGQGTNYGYTF
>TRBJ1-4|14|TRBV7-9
CASTPGETNEKLFF
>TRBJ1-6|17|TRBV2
CASRITVLGSYNSPLHF
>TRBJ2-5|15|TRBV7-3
CASSSSAESQETQYF
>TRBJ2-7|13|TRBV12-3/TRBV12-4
CASSLDRGDEQYF
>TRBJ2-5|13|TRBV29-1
CSGLTGAPETQYF
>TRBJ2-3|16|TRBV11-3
CASSGRGRAGADTQYF
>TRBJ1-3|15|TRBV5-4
CASRPATDSGNTIYF
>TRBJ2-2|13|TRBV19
CASSIGAPGELFF
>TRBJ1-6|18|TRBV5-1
CASSLGLGRGSYNSPLHF
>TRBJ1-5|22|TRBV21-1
CASSNTSINREGGWNSNQPQHF
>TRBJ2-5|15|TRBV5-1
CASSTGAGWVETQYF